Below are 23 T cell receptor beta chains sequenced from a single sample in a study of blood T cell repertoires in COVID-19. Sequencing was performed with immunoSEQ multiplex PCR; in TCRdb, only in-frame clones are kept and a portion is missing. The sample has about 150,000 clones, roughly nine tenths seen once; the top ten hold approximately 3%. The sequenced sample consisted of peripheral blood. Source of these receptors: a woman aged 55-69 years with active COVID-19.

This chain uses TRBV7-3 with TRBJ2-1; 11 bases are shared with TRBD2. This CDR3 has 19 amino acids. Germline V gene sequence: CDR1 SGHTA, CDR2 FQGTGA. The ends lost 0 bases at V and 5 bases at J; junction bases unmatched: 12. The CDR3 here is CASSLTAGVPGLADNEQFF. In nucleotides, the CDR3 is TGTGCCAGCAGCTTAACTGCAGGAGTCCCGGGACTAGCGGACAATGAGCAGTTCTTC.

The V and J genes are TRBV11-2 and TRBJ1-4; 9 nucleotides agree with TRBD1. The CDR3 is 16 residues long. V dropped 4 bases and J dropped 8; count of bases not matched to a gene: 11. Germline CDR1 is SGHAT and CDR2 is FQNNGV. CDR3 nucleotides: TGTGCCAGCAGCTCTAGTTTTAACAGGGGGCGCGAAAAACTGTTTTTT. Translation: CASSSSFNRGREKLFF. Filled out from reference TRBV11-2 and TRBJ1-4, the complete variable domain reads EAGVAQSPRYKIIEKRQSVAFWCNPISGHATLYWYQQILGQGPKLLIQFQNNGVVDDSQLPKDRFSAERLKGVDSTLKIQPAKLEDSAVYLCASSSSFNRGREKLFFGSGTQLSVL.

The chain is built from TRBV27 and TRBJ2-5, with D unresolved. This CDR3 region has 13 residues. Trimming removed 6 bases at V and 2 bases at J, with 10 bases between. Germline V gene data show CDR1 as MNHEY and CDR2 as SMNVEV (reference sequence). The CDR3 DNA sequence: TGTGCCAGCAGCCGCCAGAAACAAGAGACCCAGTACTTC. Protein sequence: CASSRQKQETQYF.

This rearrangement joins TRBV6-5 to TRBJ2-7; the match to TRBD1 covers 8 bases. The V gene end was trimmed by 4 bases and the J gene end by 4 bases; junction bases not matched to a gene: 9. This CDR3 comprises 15 residues. The V gene's germline CDR1 is MNHEY and CDR2 SVGAGI. The CDR3: CASSSRTGTAYEQYF. The DNA of the CDR3 is TGTGCCAGCAGTTCTCGGACAGGGACGGCTTACGAGCAGTACTTC.

V usage is TRBV15 and J usage is TRBJ1-2; the D is unclear. Germline values: CDR1 LNHNV, CDR2 YYDKDF (reference sequence). This CDR3 is 13 amino acids long. V shed 0 bases and J shed 5 bases, with 7 bases lying between them. CDR3 sequence: CATSRDGQYGYTF. CDR3 nucleotides: TGTGCCACCAGCAGAGATGGGCAGTATGGCTACACCTTC.

This chain uses TRBV2 with TRBJ1-4, with a weak D call TRBD1 (5 bases). Trimming shortened V by 2 bases and J by 8 bases, and 12 bases separated the two germline ends. Germline V CDR1 and CDR2: SNHLY, FYNNEI. The CDR3 consists of 14 residues. The CDR3 loop reads CASSESGNAEKLFF. The CDR3 DNA reads TGTGCCAGCAGTGAATCAGGGAATGCCGAAAAACTGTTTTTT.

The V and J genes are TRBV29-1 and TRBJ2-2; D unresolved. Looked up from germline, CDR1 is SQVTM and CDR2 is ANQGSEA. This CDR3 region has 12 residues. V was shortened by 4 bases and J by 2 bases, with 5 bases between the two germline ends. The CDR3 sequence is CSVVRNTGELFF. As DNA, the CDR3 is TGCAGCGTTGTGCGTAACACCGGGGAGCTGTTTTTT.

This chain connects TRBV4-2 to TRBJ2-3; TRBD1 matches at 10 bases. The V segment lost 3 bases and the J segment 3 bases; nucleotides outside the gene matches: 15. The CDR3 runs 19 residues. Per the germline V gene, CDR1 is LGHNA and CDR2 is YNFKEQ. The CDR3 sequence: CASSHRLGLDRGQTDTQYF. The CDR3 DNA follows: TGTGCCAGCAGCCACAGATTGGGACTCGACAGGGGGCAGACAGATACGCAGTATTTT.

The J gene is TRBJ2-2, the V gene TRBV6-5, with 12 bases lining up with TRBD2. From germline, CDR1 is MNHEY and CDR2 SVGAGI. This CDR3 spans 14 amino acids. The V and J ends lost 6 bases and 16 bases, in that order; junction bases with no gene match: 12. CDR3 in amino acids: CASRGTSGLQETFF. CDR3 DNA: TGTGCCAGCAGGGGGACTAGCGGGCTCCAGGAGACGTTTTTT.

This clone was observed a single time. The chain is built from TRBV7-2 and TRBJ2-2, with 8 bases identical to TRBD2. Germline CDR1 SGHTA, CDR2 FQGNSA. V lost 3 bases to trimming and J lost 4 bases; unmatched junction nucleotides: 7. The CDR3 consists of 16 residues. The CDR3 DNA reads TGTGCCAGCAGCTTTGGAATCGCGGGAGGCACCGGGGAGCTGTTTTTT. It encodes CASSFGIAGGTGELFF.

CDR3 protein: CASSLQGRHSNSPLHF. The DNA of the CDR3 is TGTGCCAGCAGTCTACAGGGAAGGCATTCTAATTCACCCCTCCACTTT. This chain uses TRBV28 with TRBJ1-6, with D tentatively TRBD1 (6 bases). The CDR3 covers 16 residues. Trimming took off 5 bases at V and 6 bases at J, with 17 bases between the two ends. Germline CDR1 is MDHEN and CDR2 is SYDVKM. Supplemented by reference TRBV28 and TRBJ1-6, the full variable domain reads DVKVTQSSRYLVKRTGEKVFLECVQDMDHENMFWYRQDPGLGLRLIYFSYDVKMKEKGDIPEGYSVSREKKERFSLILESASTNQTSMYLCASSLQGRHSNSPLHFGNGTRLTVT.

V is TRBV6-2 or TRBV6-3 and J is TRBJ2-7, with 12 nucleotides matching TRBD1. CDR1 is MNHEY and CDR2 is SVGEGT in the germline V gene. Germline trimming cut 5 bases from V and 5 bases from J; bases unmatched to any gene: 7. The CDR3 has 15 residues. CDR3 sequence reads: CASSLGQGAQNEQYF. The CDR3 nucleotides read TGTGCCAGCAGTCTGGGACAGGGGGCGCAAAACGAGCAGTACTTC.

This chain links TRBV4-2 with TRBJ1-2; 11 bases match TRBD1. After removal of 1 base from V and 5 bases from J, the junction contained 12 bases not matched to a gene. The CDR3 runs 18 residues. Looked up from germline, CDR1 is LGHNA and CDR2 is YNFKEQ. The CDR3 bases are TGTGCCAGCAGCCAAGTGACAAGCGGACAGGGGGCCCGGTATGGCTACACCTTC. Amino acids: CASSQVTSGQGARYGYTF.

V usage is TRBV7-9 and J usage is TRBJ1-6, with unresolved D. V was pared by 4 bases and J by 2 bases, with 12 bases between. CDR1 is SEHNR and CDR2 is FQNEAQ in the germline V gene (reference sequence). The CDR3 is 16 amino acids. The CDR3 region has the DNA TGTGCCAGCAGCTCATCGCGAGGAACCTATAATTCACCCCTCCACTTT. It codes for CASSSSRGTYNSPLHF.

V is TRBV2 and J is TRBJ1-2, with D tentatively TRBD1 (5 bases). Trimming stripped 7 bases from V and 4 bases from J, with 16 bases between. Germline assignment: CDR1 SNHLY and CDR2 FYNNEI. The CDR3 loop spans 14 amino acids. The CDR3 spells CASTATRVGYGYTF. CDR3 DNA: TGTGCCAGCACGGCGACCAGGGTGGGCTATGGCTACACCTTC.

The chain has TRBV23-1 and TRBJ2-5; 9 positions agree with TRBD2. TRBV23-1 is labeled an ORF, and its function is uncertain. V lost 0 bases to trimming and J lost 0 bases; unmatched junction nucleotides: 8. This CDR3 has 18 amino acids. CDR3 bases: TGCGCCAGCAGTCAATCCTCGCGGGAGGGGGGGTACCAAGAGACCCAGTACTTC. Protein sequence: CASSQSSREGGYQETQYF.

The chain is built from TRBV6-6 and TRBJ1-1; 7 bases are shared with TRBD1. CDR1 and CDR2 from the germline V gene are MNHNY and SVGAGI (reference sequence). Germline trimming cut 8 bases from V and 5 bases from J; bases unmatched to any gene: 14. CDR3 length: 15 amino acids. The chain's CDR3 is CASGGTGESRTEAFF. CDR3 nucleotides: TGTGCCAGCGGTGGAACAGGGGAAAGTAGGACTGAAGCTTTCTTT.

This clone was observed a single time. V gene TRBV2 combines with J gene TRBJ2-7; TRBD1 might be the D (5 bases). Germline CDR1 reads SNHLY; CDR2 reads FYNNEI. This CDR3 contains 13 residues. V was clipped by 3 bases and J by 3 bases, with 9 bases between them. The CDR3 sequence is CASSDAGHYEQYF. CDR3 coding DNA: TGTGCCAGCAGTGACGCAGGGCACTACGAGCAGTACTTC.

The rearrangement joins TRBV5-1 to TRBJ2-5, with 12 bases matching TRBD2. The length of the CDR3 is 15 residues. V gave up 4 bases and J gave up 4 bases; unmatched junction bases: 5. Germline CDR1 SGHRS, CDR2 YFSETQ. CDR3: CASSPGLAGPETQYF. The CDR3, as DNA: TGCGCCAGCAGCCCCGGACTAGCGGGACCAGAGACCCAGTACTTC.

V gene TRBV6-4 combines with J gene TRBJ2-5, with 7 nucleotides matching TRBD1. With V trimmed by 0 bases and J by 4 bases, 5 bases remained unmatched. CDR3 length equals 15 residues. Germline CDR1 is MRHNA and CDR2 is SNTAGT. DNA for the CDR3: TGTGCCAGCAGTGACTCTAGGGGGCGCCGAGAGACCCAGTACTTC. Its translation is CASSDSRGRRETQYF.

This rearrangement joins TRBV25-1 to TRBJ1-1, with 8 bases fitting TRBD1. Germline V gives CDR1 MGHDK, CDR2 SYGVNS. The CDR3 length is 14 residues. After removal of 3 bases from V and 5 bases from J, the junction contained 5 bases not matched to a gene. In DNA, the CDR3 is TGTGCCAGCAGTGACCCAGGGGGCGATACTGAAGCTTTCTTT. This encodes CASSDPGGDTEAFF.

In its sample, this clone was seen once. V gene TRBV19 combines with J gene TRBJ2-1, with D perhaps matching TRBD2 (6 bases). CDR3 size: 13 residues. V was pared by 6 bases and J by 5 bases, with 11 bases between. Per germline, CDR1 LNHDA and CDR2 SQIVND (reference sequence). The CDR3 DNA reads TGTGCCAGTAGCCTCGGAGGGGACAATGAGCAGTTCTTC. Its protein product is CASSLGGDNEQFF.

The chain employs TRBV5-6 and TRBJ2-2; 11 bases fit TRBD2. After removal of 2 bases from V and 4 bases from J, the junction contained 4 bases not matched to a gene. This CDR3 region has 16 residues. Germline V gene lookup returns CDR1 SGHDT and CDR2 YYEEEE. CDR3 residues: CASSFNSGRATGELFF. In DNA form, the CDR3 reads TGTGCCAGCAGCTTCAATAGCGGGAGGGCCACCGGGGAGCTGTTTTTT.